This is a list of T cell receptor beta chains from one sample in a study of T-cell reconstitution after alpha-beta-depleted transplantation in children. TCRdb fed the PCR reads into MiXCR, producing one record per CDR3 protein. This table has 490,000 or so distinct CDR3 sequences, about 12% appearing once. The source material was PBMCs from the stem cell graft donor, sampled from the stem cell graft. All receptors derive from a human donor who donated a stem cell graft to a child with combined immunodeficiency. CDR3s include the opening cysteine and the closing phenylalanine or tryptophan. D genes are given only for firm matches. Rows give clone size only sometimes, using once, few, many, or a class for an expanded clone.

TGTGCCAGCAGCGCGGACAGGGGGACCTACGAGCAGTACTTC	CASSADRGTYEQYF	few	TRBV7-2	TRBD1	TRBJ2-7
TGTGCCAGCAGCACTCGGACGGGGATAGCCAAAAACATTCAGTACTTC	CASSTRTGIAKNIQYF	-	TRBV7-8	-	TRBJ2-4
TGTGCCAGCAGTGACGACTACGAGCAGTACTTC	CASSDDYEQYF	-	TRBV6-2/TRBV6-3	-	TRBJ2-7
TGTGCCATCAGTGCGGTGAACACTGAAGCTTTCTTT	CAISAVNTEAFF	few	TRBV10-3	-	TRBJ1-1
TGTGCCAGTAGTCCACAGTCGAGCTCCTACGAGCAGTACTTC	CASSPQSSSYEQYF	few	TRBV19	-	TRBJ2-7
TGTGCCAGCAGCTTGGAGGACAGGGGGGTCGACGAGCAGTACTTC	CASSLEDRGVDEQYF	few	TRBV5-6	TRBD1	TRBJ2-7
TGTGCCAGCAGCCAAGGTTCGGATAACTCCTACGAGCAGTACTTC	CASSQGSDNSYEQYF	many	TRBV3-1	-	TRBJ2-7
TGTGCCACCAGAGGAGGGGGTCTTGGGTACAATGAGCAGTTCTTC	CATRGGGLGYNEQFF	-	TRBV10-3	-	TRBJ2-1
TGCGCCAGCAGCCGGACTAGCGATTCGAACACCGGGGAGCTGTTTTTT	CASSRTSDSNTGELFF	many	TRBV5-1	TRBD2	TRBJ2-2
TGTGCCAGCAGCGTAGAGAGAGGCGACACCATATATTTT	CASSVERGDTIYF	many	TRBV9	-	TRBJ1-3
TGTGCCAGCAGCCCCATGACAGGGTCCTACAATGAGCAGTTCTTC	CASSPMTGSYNEQFF	few	TRBV5-6	TRBD1	TRBJ2-1
TGTGCCTGGAGTGAGGACAGGGACTATGGCTACACCTTC	CAWSEDRDYGYTF	-	TRBV30	TRBD1	TRBJ1-2
TGCGCCAGCAGCCGGTACGGGGGGGCGAGTGAGCAGTTCTTC	CASSRYGGASEQFF	many	TRBV4-3	TRBD2	TRBJ2-1
TGTGCCAGCAGCTTGGGCGGGAGCGGATCCTACGAGCAGTACTTC	CASSLGGSGSYEQYF	once	TRBV5-4	TRBD2	TRBJ2-7
TGCAGTGCTAGAGAAACACCCTACCGGGGGGAGACCCAGTACTTC	CSARETPYRGETQYF	-	TRBV20-1	-	TRBJ2-5
TGTGCCAGTAGTAACTCGGTCCTAGCGGGAGCCGGTAATGAGCAGTTCTTC	CASSNSVLAGAGNEQFF	-	TRBV19	TRBD2	TRBJ2-1
TGTGCCAGCAGAGAAGGTCCGTACCAAGAGACCCAGTACTTC	CASREGPYQETQYF	many	TRBV12-3/TRBV12-4	-	TRBJ2-5
TGTGCCAGCAGATCTCCTAGCTCCTACGAGCAGTACTTC	CASRSPSSYEQYF	few	TRBV14	-	TRBJ2-7
TGTGCCAGCAGCCTAGCTTGGTCCTACGAGCAGTACTTC	CASSLAWSYEQYF	few	TRBV5-5	-	TRBJ2-7
TGTGCCAGCAGCTCCCGGGACAGGGGACCTTGGACAGATACGCAGTATTTT	CASSSRDRGPWTDTQYF	few	TRBV11-3	TRBD1	TRBJ2-3
TGTGCCAGCAGCTTAGTAGCTAGCGAGGGGGCCCCGAATGAGCAGTTCTTC	CASSLVASEGAPNEQFF	-	TRBV13	-	TRBJ2-1
TGTGCCTGGAGCAAGGGTAGCGGGGGTCCCCAAGAGACCCAGTACTTC	CAWSKGSGGPQETQYF	-	TRBV30	TRBD2	TRBJ2-5
TGTGCCACCTCCCCCGAGATGGCGACGGGGCGGGAGCAGTACTTC	CATSPEMATGREQYF	few	TRBV15	-	TRBJ2-7
TGTGCCAGCAGCTTAGGAGCGGTAACATACGAGCAGTACTTC	CASSLGAVTYEQYF	-	TRBV7-2	-	TRBJ2-7
TGCAGCGTTGAAGCAGGGGGAAACTATGGCTACACCTTC	CSVEAGGNYGYTF	-	TRBV29-1	TRBD1	TRBJ1-2
TGCAGCGTTGAGTCCAGCAGGTACGAGCAGTACTTC	CSVESSRYEQYF	few	TRBV29-1	-	TRBJ2-7
TGTGCCACCAGTCCTACAGGGCCGAACACCGGGGAGCTGTTTTTT	CATSPTGPNTGELFF	-	TRBV24-1	-	TRBJ2-2
TGTGCCAGCAGCCCTCGGGACAGGGGAAGATGCACAGATACGCAGTATTTT	CASSPRDRGRCTDTQYF	many	TRBV4-2	TRBD1	TRBJ2-3
TGTGCCACCAGTGACATCCACCAAGAGACCCAGTACTTC	CATSDIHQETQYF	few	TRBV24-1	-	TRBJ2-5
TGTGCCATCAACCGGGACAGAACCCAAGAGACCCAGTACTTC	CAINRDRTQETQYF	many	TRBV10-3	TRBD1	TRBJ2-5
TGTGCCAGCAGCAACAGGGGGCTTCAAGCTTTCTTT	CASSNRGLQAFF	few	TRBV6-5	TRBD1	TRBJ1-1
TGCAGTGCTAGGATTGGAAGGGCGGAGAATAATTCACCCCTCCACTTT	CSARIGRAENNSPLHF	many	TRBV20-1	-	TRBJ1-6
TGCAGTGCAACCTGGGGGGGGCCAGGAGAGACCCAGTACTTC	CSATWGGPGETQYF	-	TRBV20-1	-	TRBJ2-5
TGTGCCAGCAGTTTGAAGACAGACCAAGAGACCCAGTACTTC	CASSLKTDQETQYF	-	TRBV12-3/TRBV12-4	-	TRBJ2-5
TGTGCCAGCAGCCCGTGGACAGGGTCCTACGAGCAGTACTTC	CASSPWTGSYEQYF	few	TRBV7-9	TRBD1	TRBJ2-7
TGCGCCAGCAGAGGGACAGGGCAAGAGACCCAGTACTTC	CASRGTGQETQYF	few	TRBV5-1	TRBD1	TRBJ2-5
TGTGCCAGCAGCCCCCGTCCGGGAGGAACGAACACCGGGGAGCTGTTTTTT	CASSPRPGGTNTGELFF	few	TRBV9	TRBD2	TRBJ2-2